These 10 T cell receptor beta chains were sequenced from one sample in a study of cytomegalovirus exposure and HLA in healthy donors. The PCR made use of 60 Vbeta and 13 Jbeta primers. Assay: immunoSEQ multiplex PCR; the TCRdb copy retains only in-frame clones and omits some. This sample has about 140,000 clones, with over 75% found just once. Sequencing was carried out using PBMCs. The receptors shown here come from a female donor in good health and CMV-seronegative.

The chain employs TRBV20-1 and TRBJ2-7; possible D gene TRBD2, 5 bases. Between the trimmed V and J ends, which lost 8 bases and 3 bases, there was a span of 11 bases. CDR3 length: 11 amino acids. The germline gives CDR1 DFQATT, CDR2 SNEGSKA (reference sequence). CDR3 sequence (DNA): TGCAGTCCGAGGACTGGCTACGAGCAGTACTTC. This sequence encodes CSPRTGYEQYF.

This clone was observed a few times. The CDR3 bases are TGTGCCAGCAGTCCACAATGGGCTCTAGCGAACGAGCAGTACTTC. Translated, it gives CASSPQWALANEQYF. The chain employs TRBV6-1 and TRBJ2-7, with a tentative D call TRBD2 (6 bases). The V gene lost 5 bases and the J gene lost 5 bases, with 19 bases spanning the gap. The CDR3 is made up of 15 amino acids. Germline CDR1 is MNHNS and CDR2 is SASEGT.

This clone was seen many times. The V gene is TRBV5-1, the J gene TRBJ1-5; D ambiguous. Trimming stripped 2 bases from V and 0 bases from J, with 12 bases between. The CDR3 has 16 amino acids. In germline, CDR1 is SGHRS, CDR2 YFSETQ. This chain's CDR3 is CASSLSGLGSNQPQHF. The CDR3 region has the DNA TGCGCCAGCAGCTTATCGGGGTTAGGTAGCAATCAGCCCCAGCATTTT.

The chain combines TRBV27 with TRBJ1-1, with 8 bases matching TRBD1. Germline CDR1 reads MNHEY; CDR2 reads SMNVEV (reference sequence). The CDR3 contains 14 residues. With 5 bases clipped from V and 11 bases from J, the junction kept 13 bases outside the gene matches. The CDR3 spells CASSVLDRGSGAFF. CDR3 bases: TGTGCCAGCAGTGTCCTAGACAGGGGAAGCGGCGCTTTCTTT.

This chain links TRBV27 with TRBJ2-5; D call uncertain. Between the trimmed V and J ends, which lost 6 bases and 2 bases, there was a span of 10 bases. In germline, CDR1 is MNHEY, CDR2 SMNVEV (reference sequence). The CDR3 spans 13 residues. The CDR3: CASSPGSQETQYF. The CDR3, as DNA: TGTGCCAGCAGCCCCGGTTCGCAAGAGACCCAGTACTTC.

This clone has more than one count but fewer than ten. This sequence joins TRBV7-9 and TRBJ2-5, with 10 bases identical to TRBD1. The germline gives CDR1 SEHNR, CDR2 FQNEAQ (reference sequence). CDR3 length equals 16 residues. V shed 1 base and J 5 bases; nucleotides not matched to a gene: 7. This CDR3 reads CASSLVGTGEGETQYF. The DNA for the CDR3 is TGTGCCAGCAGCTTAGTGGGGACAGGGGAGGGGGAGACCCAGTACTTC.

With respect to this clone: This CDR3 is also generated by other DNA sequences in the sample. The V call is TRBV5-1, the J call TRBJ1-1, with 7 bases aligning to TRBD1. The CDR3 spans 13 residues. Looked up from germline, CDR1 is SGHRS and CDR2 is YFSETQ. The trim removed 5 bases at V and 1 base at J, leaving 2 bases unmatched. DNA of the CDR3: TGCGCCAGCAGTCGGGACAGGAACACTGAAGCTTTCTTT. It is translated as CASSRDRNTEAFF.

The chain couples TRBV4-1 to TRBJ2-4; D is unclear. Trimming stripped 1 base from V and 9 bases from J, with 13 bases between. Germline-derived CDR1 and CDR2 are MGHRA and YSYEKL. This CDR3 is built from 14 residues. The CDR3 bases are TGCGCCAGCAGCCAAGTTTACGCCCCTAGCATTCAGTACTTC. It yields the protein CASSQVYAPSIQYF.

V and J are TRBV6-5 and TRBJ2-7, with a possible D match to TRBD1 (6 bases). Germline V gene lookup returns CDR1 MNHEY and CDR2 SVGAGI. The CDR3 length is 13 residues. V lost 7 bases and J 2 bases, leaving 12 bases between the germline ends. DNA for the CDR3: TGTGCCAGCACCTCTACAGGGACCTACGAGCAGTACTTC. This sequence encodes CASTSTGTYEQYF.

This clone was counted only a few times. The chain joins TRBV5-1 to TRBJ2-7, with a possible D match to TRBD1 (7 bases). The CDR3 has 14 residues. Trimming left V 4 bases short and J 3 bases short, with 14 bases between. The germline gives CDR1 SGHRS, CDR2 YFSETQ. The CDR3 sequence: CASSDQGGVYEQYF. The CDR3 DNA sequence: TGCGCCAGCAGCGATCAGGGGGGAGTCTACGAGCAGTACTTC.